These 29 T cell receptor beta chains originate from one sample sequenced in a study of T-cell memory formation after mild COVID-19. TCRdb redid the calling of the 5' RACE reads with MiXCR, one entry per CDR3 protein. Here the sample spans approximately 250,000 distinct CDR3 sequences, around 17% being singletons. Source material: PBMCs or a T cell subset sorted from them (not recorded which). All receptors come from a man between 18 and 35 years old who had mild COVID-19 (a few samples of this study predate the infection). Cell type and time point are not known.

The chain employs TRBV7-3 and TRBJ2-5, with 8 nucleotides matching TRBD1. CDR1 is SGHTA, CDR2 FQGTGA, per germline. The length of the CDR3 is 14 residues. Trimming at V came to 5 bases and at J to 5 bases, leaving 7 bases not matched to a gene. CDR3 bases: TGTGCCAGCAGCAGAGCAGGGGGCGAGGAGACCCAGTACTTC. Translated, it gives CASSRAGGEETQYF. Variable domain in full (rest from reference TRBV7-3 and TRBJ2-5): GAGVSQTPSNKVTEKGKYVELRCDPISGHTALYWYRQSLGQGPEFLIYFQGTGAADDSGLPNDRFFAVRPEGSVSTLKIQRTERGDSAVYLCASSRAGGEETQYFGPGTRLLVL.

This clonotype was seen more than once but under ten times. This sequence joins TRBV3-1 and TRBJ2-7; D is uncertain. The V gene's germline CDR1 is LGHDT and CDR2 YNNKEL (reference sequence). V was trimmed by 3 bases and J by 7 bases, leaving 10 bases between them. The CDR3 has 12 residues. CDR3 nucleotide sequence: TGTGCCAGCAGCCAGCCGGCTGGGGAGCAGTACTTC. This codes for CASSQPAGEQYF.

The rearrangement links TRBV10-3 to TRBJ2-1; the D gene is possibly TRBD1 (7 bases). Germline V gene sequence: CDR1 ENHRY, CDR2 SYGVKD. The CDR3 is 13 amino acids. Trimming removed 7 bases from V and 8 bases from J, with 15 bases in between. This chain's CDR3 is CAITRQGGDEQFF. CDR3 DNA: TGTGCCATCACTCGACAGGGCGGGGATGAGCAGTTCTTC.

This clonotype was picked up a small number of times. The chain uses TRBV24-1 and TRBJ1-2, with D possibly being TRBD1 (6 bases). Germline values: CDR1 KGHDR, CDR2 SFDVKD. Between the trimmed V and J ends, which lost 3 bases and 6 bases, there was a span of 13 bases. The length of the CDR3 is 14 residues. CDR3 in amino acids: CATSDPQGGHGYTF. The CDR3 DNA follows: TGTGCCACCAGTGATCCACAGGGTGGCCATGGCTACACCTTC.

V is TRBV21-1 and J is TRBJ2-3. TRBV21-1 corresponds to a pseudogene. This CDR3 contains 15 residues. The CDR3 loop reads CASSKYGTSTDTQYF. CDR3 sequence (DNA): TGTGCCAGCAGCAAATATGGGACTAGCACAGATACGCAGTATTTT.

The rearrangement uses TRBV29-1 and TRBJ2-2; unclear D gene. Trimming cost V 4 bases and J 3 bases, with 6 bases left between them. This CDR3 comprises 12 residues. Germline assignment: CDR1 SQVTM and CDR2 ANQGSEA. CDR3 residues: CSVARDTGELFF. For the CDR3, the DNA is TGCAGCGTTGCCAGAGACACCGGGGAGCTGTTTTTT.

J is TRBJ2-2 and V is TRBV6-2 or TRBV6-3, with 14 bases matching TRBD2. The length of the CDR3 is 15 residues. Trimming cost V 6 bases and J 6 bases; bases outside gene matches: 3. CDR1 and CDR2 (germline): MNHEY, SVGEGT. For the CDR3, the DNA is TGTGCCAGCAGGGGACTAGCGGGGGCCGCCGGGGAGCTGTTTTTT. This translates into CASRGLAGAAGELFF.

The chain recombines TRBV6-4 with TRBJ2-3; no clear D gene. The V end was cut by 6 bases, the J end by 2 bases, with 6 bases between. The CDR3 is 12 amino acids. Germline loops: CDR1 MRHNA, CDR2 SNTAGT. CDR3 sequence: CASRTLTDTQYF. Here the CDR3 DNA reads TGTGCCAGCAGAACACTCACAGATACGCAGTATTTT.

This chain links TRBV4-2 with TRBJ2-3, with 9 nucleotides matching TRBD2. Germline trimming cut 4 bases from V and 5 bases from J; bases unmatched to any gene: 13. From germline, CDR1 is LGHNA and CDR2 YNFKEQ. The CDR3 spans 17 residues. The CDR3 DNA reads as TGTGCCAGCAGCCCGGGACTAGCTTCTTCTTTCAGAGATACGCAGTATTTT. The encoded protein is CASSPGLASSFRDTQYF.

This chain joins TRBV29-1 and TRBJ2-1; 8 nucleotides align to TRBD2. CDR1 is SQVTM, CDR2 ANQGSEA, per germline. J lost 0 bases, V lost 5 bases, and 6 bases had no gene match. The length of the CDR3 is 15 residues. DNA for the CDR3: TGCAGCGTTTACGGGGGGGGCCGCTCCTACAATGAGCAGTTCTTC. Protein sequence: CSVYGGGRSYNEQFF.

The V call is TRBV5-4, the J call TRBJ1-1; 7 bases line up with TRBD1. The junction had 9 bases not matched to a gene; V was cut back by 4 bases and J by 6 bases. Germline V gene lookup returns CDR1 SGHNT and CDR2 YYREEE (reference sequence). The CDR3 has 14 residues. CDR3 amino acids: CASSPRQGFAEAFF. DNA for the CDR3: TGTGCCAGCAGCCCTCGACAGGGATTCGCTGAAGCTTTCTTT.

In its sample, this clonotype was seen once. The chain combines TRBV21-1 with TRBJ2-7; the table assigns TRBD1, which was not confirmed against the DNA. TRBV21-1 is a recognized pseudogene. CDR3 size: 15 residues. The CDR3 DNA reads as TGTGCCAGCAGCAAAGGAGGGCAGGGGTTGACCGAGCAGTACTTC. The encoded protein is CASSKGGQGLTEQYF.

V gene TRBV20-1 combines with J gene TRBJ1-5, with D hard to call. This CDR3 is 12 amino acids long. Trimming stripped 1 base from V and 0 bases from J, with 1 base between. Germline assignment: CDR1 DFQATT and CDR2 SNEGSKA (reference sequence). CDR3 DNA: TGCAGTGCTAGAGTTAGCAATCAGCCCCAGCATTTT. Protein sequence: CSARVSNQPQHF.

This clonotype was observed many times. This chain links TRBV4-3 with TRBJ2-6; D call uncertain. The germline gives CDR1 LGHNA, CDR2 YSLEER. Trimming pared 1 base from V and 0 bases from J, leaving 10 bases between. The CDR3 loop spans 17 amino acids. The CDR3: CASSQVEERSGANVLTF. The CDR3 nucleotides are TGCGCCAGCAGCCAAGTAGAGGAGCGCTCTGGGGCCAACGTCCTGACTTTC.

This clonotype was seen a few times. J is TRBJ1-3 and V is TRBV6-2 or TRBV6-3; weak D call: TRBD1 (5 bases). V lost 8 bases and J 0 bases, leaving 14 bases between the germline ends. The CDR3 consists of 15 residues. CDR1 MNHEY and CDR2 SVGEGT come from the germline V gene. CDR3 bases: TGTGCCAGCGTCCAGGGCCTACTCTCTGGAAACACCATATATTTT. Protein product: CASVQGLLSGNTIYF.

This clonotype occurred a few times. The CDR3 DNA sequence: TGTGCCAGCAGTTACTCGTATATGAATGAAGCTTTCTTT. Amino acid sequence: CASSYSYMNEAFF. This chain joins TRBV6-5 and TRBJ1-1; no clear D. CDR1 is MNHEY, CDR2 SVGAGI, per germline. CDR3 length: 13 amino acids. Between the trimmed V and J ends, which lost 0 bases and 7 bases, there was a span of 9 bases.

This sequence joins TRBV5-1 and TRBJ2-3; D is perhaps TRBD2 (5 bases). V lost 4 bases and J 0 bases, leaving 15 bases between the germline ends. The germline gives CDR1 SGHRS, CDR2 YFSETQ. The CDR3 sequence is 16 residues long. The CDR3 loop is CASSPRTRASTDTQYF. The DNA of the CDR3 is TGCGCCAGCAGCCCGCGGACGCGGGCTAGCACAGATACGCAGTATTTT.

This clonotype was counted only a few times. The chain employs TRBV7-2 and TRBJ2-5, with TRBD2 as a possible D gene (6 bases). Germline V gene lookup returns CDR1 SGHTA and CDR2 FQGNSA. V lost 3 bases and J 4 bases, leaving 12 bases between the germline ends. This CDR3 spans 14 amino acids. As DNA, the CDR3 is TGTGCCAGCAGCTTGAGGGAGGTCTTAGAGACCCAGTACTTC. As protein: CASSLREVLETQYF.

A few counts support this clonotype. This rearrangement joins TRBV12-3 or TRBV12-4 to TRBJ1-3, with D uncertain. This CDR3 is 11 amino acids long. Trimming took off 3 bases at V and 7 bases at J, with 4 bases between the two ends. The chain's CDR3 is CASSFRNTIYF. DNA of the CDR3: TGTGCCAGCAGTTTCCGGAACACCATATATTTT.

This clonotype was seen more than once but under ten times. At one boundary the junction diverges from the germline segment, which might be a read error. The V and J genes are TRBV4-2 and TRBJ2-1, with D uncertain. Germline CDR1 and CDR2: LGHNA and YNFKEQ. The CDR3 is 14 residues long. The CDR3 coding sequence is TGTGCCAGCGGCCAGGCCGACTCCTACAATGAGCAGTTCTTC. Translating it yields CASGQADSYNEQFF.

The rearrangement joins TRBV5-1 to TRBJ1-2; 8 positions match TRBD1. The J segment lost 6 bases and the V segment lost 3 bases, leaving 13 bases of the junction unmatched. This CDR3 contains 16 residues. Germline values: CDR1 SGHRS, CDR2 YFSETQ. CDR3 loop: CASSWTGSSSLDGYTF. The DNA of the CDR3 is TGCGCCAGCAGCTGGACAGGGAGCTCCTCCTTAGATGGCTACACCTTC.

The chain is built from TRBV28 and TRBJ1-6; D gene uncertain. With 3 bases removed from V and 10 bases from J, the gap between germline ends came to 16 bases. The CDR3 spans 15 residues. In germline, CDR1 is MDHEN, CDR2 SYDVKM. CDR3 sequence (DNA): TGTGCCAGCAGTTTCCCCTGGGAGGGTGGGTCACCCCTCCACTTT. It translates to CASSFPWEGGSPLHF.

CDR3 protein: CASSYATGSTYEQYF. The DNA of the CDR3 is TGTGCCAGCAGTTACGCGACAGGGTCCACCTACGAGCAGTACTTC. J is TRBJ2-7 and V is TRBV6-5; 7 nucleotides agree with TRBD1. The length of the CDR3 is 15 residues. V was clipped by 2 bases and J by 2 bases; unmatched bases: 6. Germline V gives CDR1 MNHEY, CDR2 SVGAGI.

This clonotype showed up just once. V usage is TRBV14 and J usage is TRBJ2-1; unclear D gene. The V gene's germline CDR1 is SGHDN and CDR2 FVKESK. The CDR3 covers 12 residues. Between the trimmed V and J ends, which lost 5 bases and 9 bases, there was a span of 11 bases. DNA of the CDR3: TGTGCCAGCAGCTCGCGACTGGGTGAGCAGTTCTTC. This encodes CASSSRLGEQFF.

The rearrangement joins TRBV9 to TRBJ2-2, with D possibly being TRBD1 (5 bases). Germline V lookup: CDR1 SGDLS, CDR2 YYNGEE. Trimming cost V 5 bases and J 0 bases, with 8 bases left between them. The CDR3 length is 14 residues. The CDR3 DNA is TGTGCCAGCAGAACAGGACCGAACACCGGGGAGCTGTTTTTT. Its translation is CASRTGPNTGELFF. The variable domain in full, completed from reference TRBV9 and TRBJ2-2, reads DSGVTQTPKHLITATGQRVTLRCSPRSGDLSVYWYQQSLDQGLQFLIQYYNGEERAKGNILERFSAQQFPDLHSELNLSSLELGDSALYFCASRTGPNTGELFFGEGSRLTVL.

The CDR3, as DNA: TGTGCCAGCAGTATCCCGGGACAGATACAAGAGACCCAGTACTTC. Its translation: CASSIPGQIQETQYF. The genes are TRBV28 and TRBJ2-5, with 7 bases aligning to TRBD1. The trim removed 5 bases at V and 2 bases at J, leaving 8 bases unmatched. Per germline, CDR1 MDHEN and CDR2 SYDVKM. This CDR3 comprises 15 residues.

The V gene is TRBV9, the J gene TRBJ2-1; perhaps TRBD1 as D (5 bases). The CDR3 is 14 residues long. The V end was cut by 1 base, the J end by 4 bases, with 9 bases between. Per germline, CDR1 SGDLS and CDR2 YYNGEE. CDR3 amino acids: CASSVQGRYNEQFF. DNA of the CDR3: TGTGCCAGCAGCGTACAGGGTCGGTACAATGAGCAGTTCTTC.

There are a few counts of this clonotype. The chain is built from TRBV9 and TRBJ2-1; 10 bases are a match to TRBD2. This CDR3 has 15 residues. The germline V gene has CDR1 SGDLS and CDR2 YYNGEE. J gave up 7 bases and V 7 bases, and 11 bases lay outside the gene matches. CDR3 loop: CASGSGGSSLNEQFF. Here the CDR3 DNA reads TGTGCCAGCGGTAGCGGGGGGTCGTCCCTTAATGAGCAGTTCTTC.

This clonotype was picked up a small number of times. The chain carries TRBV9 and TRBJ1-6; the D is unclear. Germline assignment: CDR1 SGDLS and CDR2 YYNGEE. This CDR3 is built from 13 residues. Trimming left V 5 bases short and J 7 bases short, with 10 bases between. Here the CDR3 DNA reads TGTGCCAGCAGACTGGACGGCAATTCACCCCTCCACTTT. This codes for CASRLDGNSPLHF.